These 25 T cell receptor beta chains originate from one sample sequenced in a study of T cell responses to AZD1222 COVID-19 vaccine. TCRdb's copy holds only in-frame clones and misses some; the assay was immunoSEQ multiplex PCR. This table holds around 140,000 clones, over 90% found once. The source material was peripheral blood, sampled on day 0 of AZD1222 vaccination. These TCRs come from an adult in good health.

The rearrangement uses TRBV28 and TRBJ2-3, with 7 bases fitting TRBD2. The CDR3 runs to 12 residues. V trimming: 11 bases; J trimming: 1 base; junction bases outside the gene matches: 3. CDR1 and CDR2 from the germline V gene are MDHEN and SYDVKM. CDR3 in DNA: TGTGCCGGGGGGGACCGCACAGATACGCAGTATTTT. Residues: CAGGDRTDTQYF.

This chain links TRBV7-3 with TRBJ1-2; no firm D call. V gave up 4 bases and J gave up 3 bases, with 12 bases separating them. The germline gives CDR1 SGHTA, CDR2 FQGTGA. This CDR3 has 14 residues. The CDR3 bases are TGTGCCAGCAGCTCCTCGGCCGAAGACTATGGCTACACCTTC. Translating it yields CASSSSAEDYGYTF.

This rearrangement joins TRBV18 to TRBJ2-3; 9 bases fit TRBD2. From germline, CDR1 is KGHSH and CDR2 LQKENI. The CDR3 spans 16 residues. V shed 4 bases, J shed 1 base, and the junction held 6 bases outside the gene matches. The CDR3 reads CASSRSGGSGTDTQYF. CDR3 DNA: TGTGCCAGCTCACGAAGCGGGGGGTCCGGCACAGATACGCAGTATTTT.

CDR3 sequence reads: CASSQRGNSYNEQFF. In DNA, the CDR3 is TGTGCCAGCAGCCAACGGGGTAACTCCTACAATGAGCAGTTCTTC. The chain has TRBV4-2 and TRBJ2-1; D might be TRBD2 (5 bases). The V end lost 2 bases, the J end lost 0 bases, and 8 bases lay between the germline ends. This CDR3 region has 15 residues. CDR1 and CDR2 from the germline V gene are LGHNA and YNFKEQ.

This chain uses TRBV27 with TRBJ2-3, with D unclear. Germline V gives CDR1 MNHEY, CDR2 SMNVEV (reference sequence). CDR3 size: 13 residues. Trimming pared 3 bases from V and 2 bases from J, leaving 6 bases between. CDR3 residues: CASSFWSTDTQYF. In DNA form, the CDR3 reads TGTGCCAGCAGTTTCTGGTCCACAGATACGCAGTATTTT.

The chain combines TRBV7-8 with TRBJ1-5; 10 bases match TRBD1. V trimming: 4 bases; J trimming: 1 base; junction bases outside the gene matches: 1. Germline V gene lookup returns CDR1 SGHVS and CDR2 FQNEAQ. CDR3 length: 15 residues. The CDR3 is CASSWGQGSNQPQHF. In DNA, the CDR3 is TGTGCCAGCAGCTGGGGACAGGGGAGCAATCAGCCCCAGCATTTT.

The V call is TRBV5-1, the J call TRBJ2-1; D remains ambiguous. This CDR3 is 15 amino acids long. Between the trimmed V and J ends, which lost 0 bases and 3 bases, there was a span of 10 bases. Germline V gene lookup returns CDR1 SGHRS and CDR2 YFSETQ. CDR3 region: CASSLDPQNYNEQFF. In DNA form, the CDR3 reads TGCGCCAGCAGCTTGGATCCCCAAAACTACAATGAGCAGTTCTTC.

J is TRBJ2-6 and V is TRBV18; TRBD1 agrees at 9 bases. CDR3 length: 17 amino acids. V gave up 4 bases and J gave up 3 bases; unmatched junction bases: 7. Germline values: CDR1 KGHSH, CDR2 LQKENI. In DNA, the CDR3 is TGTGCCAGCTCACGTGGACAGGGGCGTAATGGGGCCAACGTCCTGACTTTC. This sequence encodes CASSRGQGRNGANVLTF.

The chain employs TRBV27 and TRBJ1-5; TRBD1 might be the D (6 bases). Trimming cost V 3 bases and J 6 bases, with 12 bases left between them. Germline V gives CDR1 MNHEY, CDR2 SMNVEV (reference sequence). The CDR3 sequence is 14 residues long. The CDR3 sequence is CASSFGGGAQPQHF. CDR3 bases: TGTGCCAGCAGTTTCGGGGGGGGCGCTCAGCCCCAGCATTTT.

The chain recombines TRBV7-6 with TRBJ1-2, with no clear D. Germline CDR1 SGHVS, CDR2 FNYEAQ. This CDR3 spans 17 amino acids. V lost 1 base and J 1 base, leaving 16 bases between the germline ends. CDR3 sequence: CASSLVPGGSDNYGYTF. The DNA for the CDR3 is TGTGCCAGCAGCTTAGTGCCGGGCGGTAGTGATAACTATGGCTACACCTTC.

V gene TRBV7-2 combines with J gene TRBJ1-6; 7 bases align to TRBD1. CDR1 is SGHTA and CDR2 is FQGNSA in the germline V gene. V lost 3 bases to trimming and J lost 7 bases; unmatched junction nucleotides: 6. The CDR3 totals 15 residues. In nucleotides, the CDR3 is TGTGCCAGCAGCTTCGCGGGACAGCGGAATTCACCCCTCCACTTT. Residues: CASSFAGQRNSPLHF.

The chain employs TRBV28 and TRBJ1-2; D not resolved. V lost 5 bases and J lost 5, with 9 bases in between. Germline lookup yields CDR1 MDHEN and CDR2 SYDVKM. The length of the CDR3 is 12 residues. The CDR3 nucleotides are TGTGCCAGCAGTCGGGCTCTTTATGGCTACACCTTC. Protein: CASSRALYGYTF.

This clone appeared once. The chain has TRBV4-1 and TRBJ1-5; TRBD1 matches at 7 bases. Germline CDR1 and CDR2: MGHRA and YSYEKL. V lost 1 base and J lost 0; bases outside the gene matches: 12. The CDR3 consists of 19 residues. CDR3 DNA: TGCGCCAGCAGCCAAGTTAGGGGGCTAACGTCAGGTAGCAATCAGCCCCAGCATTTT. This sequence encodes CASSQVRGLTSGSNQPQHF.

This rearrangement joins TRBV7-2 to TRBJ1-1; no reliable D call. CDR1 and CDR2 from the germline V gene are SGHTA and FQGNSA. This CDR3 region has 15 residues. V lost 1 base and J 1 base, leaving 10 bases between the germline ends. CDR3 in DNA: TGTGCCAGCAGCTTAGTTGGGGAAAAGAACACTGAAGCTTTCTTT. It yields the protein CASSLVGEKNTEAFF.

V gene TRBV13 combines with J gene TRBJ2-7; D is unclear. Trimming stripped 4 bases from V and 3 bases from J, with 10 bases between. The CDR3 has 13 residues. Per germline, CDR1 PRHDT and CDR2 FYEKMQ (reference sequence). The CDR3 region has the DNA TGTGCCAGCAGCTCGGACGGATACTACGAGCAGTACTTC. This sequence encodes CASSSDGYYEQYF.

CDR3 sequence: CASSPPEHGYTF. DNA for the CDR3: TGTGCCAGCAGCCCTCCTGAGCACGGCTACACCTTC. This chain connects TRBV4-2 to TRBJ1-2; D remains ambiguous. The CDR3 is 12 amino acids. The ends were cut back, 4 bases at V and 8 bases at J, with 11 bases in the middle. Germline CDR1 LGHNA, CDR2 YNFKEQ.

The V call is TRBV30, the J call TRBJ2-3; 9 nucleotides agree with TRBD2. The CDR3 totals 16 residues. Germline V gives CDR1 GTSNPN, CDR2 SVGIG (reference sequence). V shed 3 bases and J 8 bases; nucleotides not matched to a gene: 15. DNA for the CDR3: TGTGCCTGGAGCCCCATGAATGCGGGAGGGAGGAGTACGCAGTATTTT. It specifies CAWSPMNAGGRSTQYF.

The chain links TRBV27 to TRBJ2-1; 8 bases are shared with TRBD2. J was trimmed by 10 bases and V by 6 bases; bases with no gene match: 11. The germline V gene has CDR1 MNHEY and CDR2 SMNVEV (reference sequence). CDR3 length equals 14 residues. CDR3 sequence reads: CASRPTTLAGEQFF. The DNA for the CDR3 is TGTGCCAGCAGACCGACCACATTAGCGGGGGAGCAGTTCTTC.

The chain recombines TRBV4-1 with TRBJ1-5; D gene uncertain. The germline V gene has CDR1 MGHRA and CDR2 YSYEKL. The V gene lost 4 bases and the J gene lost 3 bases, with 13 bases spanning the gap. CDR3 size: 15 residues. In DNA, the CDR3 is TGCGCCAGCAGCCGACTTCCCGGGTCCAATCAGCCCCAGCATTTT. It encodes CASSRLPGSNQPQHF.

The rearrangement joins TRBV24-1 to TRBJ1-5; no clear D. In germline, CDR1 is KGHDR, CDR2 SFDVKD. Trimming left V 0 bases short and J 2 bases short, with 7 bases between. The CDR3 extends over 15 amino acids. The CDR3 DNA sequence: TGTGCCACCAGTGATTTGGGCGAGGGCAATCAGCCCCAGCATTTT. Residues: CATSDLGEGNQPQHF.

CDR3 bases: TGTGCCAGCAGTTTTGACAGGGGGACCGAAGCTTTCTTT. Translation: CASSFDRGTEAFF. The chain combines TRBV5-8 with TRBJ1-1; 9 bases match TRBD1. CDR1 and CDR2 from the germline V gene are SGHTS and YDEGEE. CDR3 length: 13 residues. The trim removed 5 bases at V and 8 bases at J, leaving 7 bases unmatched.

V usage is TRBV6-5 and J usage is TRBJ1-2; 8 bases are a match to TRBD1. Germline trimming cut 4 bases from V and 6 bases from J; bases unmatched to any gene: 10. In germline, CDR1 is MNHEY, CDR2 SVGAGI. This CDR3 has 15 amino acids. The CDR3 DNA follows: TGTGCCAGCAGTTCAGTAACAGGGGGTTATGATGGCTACACCTTC. Translating gives CASSSVTGGYDGYTF.

The rearrangement links TRBV5-4 to TRBJ1-3; no reliable D call. CDR1 is SGHNT, CDR2 YYREEE, per germline (reference sequence). Trimming shortened V by 0 bases and J by 0 bases, and 10 bases separated the two germline ends. The CDR3 is 16 residues long. This CDR3 is CASSLGSRHSGNTIYF. The CDR3 coding sequence is TGTGCCAGCAGCTTGGGCTCCAGGCACTCTGGAAACACCATATATTTT.

This clone showed up just a few times. The gene calls are TRBV25-1 and TRBJ1-5; the match to TRBD1 covers 11 bases. V lost 8 bases and J lost 4; bases outside the gene matches: 4. This CDR3 has 14 residues. Germline CDR1 is MGHDK and CDR2 is SYGVNS. The CDR3 DNA follows: TGTGCCAGCGCCGGGACAGGGGGGAATCAGCCCCAGCATTTT. This translates into CASAGTGGNQPQHF.

The V call is TRBV19, the J call TRBJ2-2, with TRBD1 matching 11 bases. The CDR3 contains 16 residues. The V segment lost 3 bases and the J segment 6 bases; nucleotides outside the gene matches: 6. Looked up from germline, CDR1 is LNHDA and CDR2 is SQIVND (reference sequence). As DNA, the CDR3 is TGTGCCAGTAGTATCGGGACAGGGGGGAGGTCCGGGGAGCTGTTTTTT. Its protein is CASSIGTGGRSGELFF.